This T cell receptor beta chain was documented in a study of shared clonotypes between healthy human individuals. Regarding the study as a whole: With a handful of donors compared, 4% to 5% of naive CD4 clonotypes were shared. Few donors restricted represented genetic and exposure-history diversity.

This CDR3 region has 15 residues. CDR1 and CDR2 (germline): MDHEN, SYDVKM. Between the trimmed V and J ends, which lost 3 bases and 0 bases, there was a span of 12 bases. Terminally differentiated effector memory CD45RA+ cells were excluded from the naive CD8 cells, which were CD45RO-negative and positively selected for CCR7. Sorted subsets were amplified in replicate PCRs using about 210 ng DNA, 30,000 to 35,000 T cell genomes. Data came from immunoSEQ multiplex PCR; TCRdb stores just in-frame clones and leaves some out. The sample yields millions of clones, 90% to 95% seen once. As to this clone: The target antigen is unknown.

The clonotype was recovered from a man younger than 30 in good health. Some clones in this sample may be carry-over from other donors' samples. The chain combines TRBV28 with TRBJ2-7; D perhaps matches TRBD1 (6 bases). The sample comprised naive CD8+ T cells from PBMCs. CDR3 bases: TGTGCCAGCAGTTTGCTACAGGGCAGCTCCTACGAGCAGTACTTC. This gives the protein CASSLLQGSSYEQYF.